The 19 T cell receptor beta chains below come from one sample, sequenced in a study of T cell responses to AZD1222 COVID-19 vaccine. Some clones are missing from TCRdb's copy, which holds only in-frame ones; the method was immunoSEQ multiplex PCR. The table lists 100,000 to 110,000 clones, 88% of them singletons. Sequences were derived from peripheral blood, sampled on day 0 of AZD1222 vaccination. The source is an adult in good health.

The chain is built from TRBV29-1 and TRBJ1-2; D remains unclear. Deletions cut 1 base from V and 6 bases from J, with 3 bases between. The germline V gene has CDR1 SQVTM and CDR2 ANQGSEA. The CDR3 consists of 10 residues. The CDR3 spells CSVEGDGYTF. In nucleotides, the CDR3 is TGCAGCGTTGAAGGGGATGGCTACACCTTC.

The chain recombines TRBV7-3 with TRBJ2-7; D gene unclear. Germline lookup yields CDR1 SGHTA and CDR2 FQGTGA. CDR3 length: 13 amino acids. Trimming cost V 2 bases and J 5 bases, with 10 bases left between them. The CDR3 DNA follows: TGTGCCAGCAGCTTAGGGTCTGCTAACGAGCAGTACTTC. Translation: CASSLGSANEQYF.

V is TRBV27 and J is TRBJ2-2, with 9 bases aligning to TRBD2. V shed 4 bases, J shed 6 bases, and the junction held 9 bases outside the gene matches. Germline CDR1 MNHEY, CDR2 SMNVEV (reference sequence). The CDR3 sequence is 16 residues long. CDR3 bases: TGTGCCAGCAGTTCCCGGACTAGCGCGTTCCCCGGGGAGCTGTTTTTT. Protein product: CASSSRTSAFPGELFF.

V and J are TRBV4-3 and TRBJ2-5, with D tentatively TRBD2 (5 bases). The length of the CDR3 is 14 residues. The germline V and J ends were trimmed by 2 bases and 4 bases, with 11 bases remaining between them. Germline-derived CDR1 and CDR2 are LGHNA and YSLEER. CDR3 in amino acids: CASSQYGVSETQYF. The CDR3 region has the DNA TGCGCCAGCAGCCAATACGGGGTTTCAGAGACCCAGTACTTC.

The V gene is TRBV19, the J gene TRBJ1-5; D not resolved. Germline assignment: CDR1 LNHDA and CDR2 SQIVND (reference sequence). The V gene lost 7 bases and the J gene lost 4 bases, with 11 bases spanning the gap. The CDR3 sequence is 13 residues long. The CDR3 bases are TGTGCCAGTACCAACCAGAATAATCAGCCCCAGCATTTT. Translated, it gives CASTNQNNQPQHF. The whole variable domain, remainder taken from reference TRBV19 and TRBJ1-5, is DGGITQSPKYLFRKEGQNVTLSCEQNLNHDAMYWYRQDPGQGLRLIYYSQIVNDFQKGDIAEGYSVSREKKESFPLTVTSAQKNPTAFYLCASTNQNNQPQHFGDGTRLSIL.

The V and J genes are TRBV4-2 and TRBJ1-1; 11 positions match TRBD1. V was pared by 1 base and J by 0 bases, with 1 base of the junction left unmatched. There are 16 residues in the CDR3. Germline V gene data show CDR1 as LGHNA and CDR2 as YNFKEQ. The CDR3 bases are TGTGCCAGCAGCCAAGGGACAGGGGGCTTGAACACTGAAGCTTTCTTT. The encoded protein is CASSQGTGGLNTEAFF.

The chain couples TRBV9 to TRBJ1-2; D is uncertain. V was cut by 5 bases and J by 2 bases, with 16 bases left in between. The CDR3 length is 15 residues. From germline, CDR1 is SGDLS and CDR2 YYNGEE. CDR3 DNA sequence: TGTGCCAGCAGGTCCTCGGCGGGCACAAACTATGGCTACACCTTC. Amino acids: CASRSSAGTNYGYTF. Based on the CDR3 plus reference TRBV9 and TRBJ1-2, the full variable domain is DSGVTQTPKHLITATGQRVTLRCSPRSGDLSVYWYQQSLDQGLQFLIQYYNGEERAKGNILERFSAQQFPDLHSELNLSSLELGDSALYFCASRSSAGTNYGYTFGSGTRLTVV.

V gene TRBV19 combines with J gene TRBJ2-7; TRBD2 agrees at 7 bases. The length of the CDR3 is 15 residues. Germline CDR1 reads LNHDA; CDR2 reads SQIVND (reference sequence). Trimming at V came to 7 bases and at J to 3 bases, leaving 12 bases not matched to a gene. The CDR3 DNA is TGTGCCAGTACGAGGACCGCGGGGGTCGACTACGAGCAGTACTTC. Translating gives CASTRTAGVDYEQYF.

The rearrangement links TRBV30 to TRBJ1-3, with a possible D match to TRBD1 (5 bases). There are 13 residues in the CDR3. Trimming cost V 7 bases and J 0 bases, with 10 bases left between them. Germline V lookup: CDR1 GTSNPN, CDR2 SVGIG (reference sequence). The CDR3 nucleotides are TGTGCCTCACCAGGGACCTCTGGAAACACCATATATTTT. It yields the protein CASPGTSGNTIYF.

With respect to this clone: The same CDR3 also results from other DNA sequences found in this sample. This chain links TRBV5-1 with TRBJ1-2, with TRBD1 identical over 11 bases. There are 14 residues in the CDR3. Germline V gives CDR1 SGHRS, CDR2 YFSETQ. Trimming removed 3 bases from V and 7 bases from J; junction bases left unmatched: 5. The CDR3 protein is CASSSGQGAGGYTF. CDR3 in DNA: TGCGCCAGCAGCTCCGGACAGGGGGCAGGTGGCTACACCTTC. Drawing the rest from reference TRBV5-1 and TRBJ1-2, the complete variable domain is KAGVTQTPRYLIKTRGQQVTLSCSPISGHRSVSWYQQTPGQGLQFLFEYFSETQRNKGNFPGRFSGRQFSNSRSEMNVSTLELGDSALYLCASSSGQGAGGYTFGSGTRLTVV.

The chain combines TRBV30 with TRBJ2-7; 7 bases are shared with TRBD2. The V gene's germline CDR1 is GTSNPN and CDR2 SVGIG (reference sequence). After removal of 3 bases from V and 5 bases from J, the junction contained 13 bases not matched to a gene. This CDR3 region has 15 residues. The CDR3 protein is CAWRSFGGRVHEQYF. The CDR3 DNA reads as TGTGCCTGGAGGTCATTCGGGGGGAGAGTCCACGAGCAGTACTTC. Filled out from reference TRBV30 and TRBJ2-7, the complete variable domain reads SQTIHQWPATLVQPVGSPLSLECTVEGTSNPNLYWYRQAAGRGLQLLFYSVGIGQISSEVPQNLSASRPQDRQFILSSKKLLLSDSGFYLCAWRSFGGRVHEQYFGPGTRLTVT.

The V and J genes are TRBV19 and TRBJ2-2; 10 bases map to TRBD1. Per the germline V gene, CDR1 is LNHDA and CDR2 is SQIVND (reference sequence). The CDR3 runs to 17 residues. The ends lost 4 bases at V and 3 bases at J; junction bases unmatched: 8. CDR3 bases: TGTGCCAGTAGTACCCGAGACAGGGGGCTGGACACCGGGGAGCTGTTTTTT. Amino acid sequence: CASSTRDRGLDTGELFF.

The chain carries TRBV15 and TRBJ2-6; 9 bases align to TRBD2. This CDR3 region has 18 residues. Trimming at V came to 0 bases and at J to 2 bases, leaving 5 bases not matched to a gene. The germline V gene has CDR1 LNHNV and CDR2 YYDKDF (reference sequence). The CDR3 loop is CATSREKREVPGANVLTF. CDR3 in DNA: TGTGCCACCAGCAGAGAAAAGCGGGAGGTTCCTGGGGCCAACGTCCTGACTTTC.

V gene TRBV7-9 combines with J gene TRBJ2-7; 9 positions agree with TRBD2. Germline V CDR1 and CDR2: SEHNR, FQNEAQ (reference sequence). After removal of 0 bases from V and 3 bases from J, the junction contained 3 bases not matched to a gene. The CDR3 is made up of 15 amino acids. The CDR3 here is CASSLASGSIYEQYF. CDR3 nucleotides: TGTGCCAGCAGCTTAGCTAGCGGGAGTATCTACGAGCAGTACTTC.

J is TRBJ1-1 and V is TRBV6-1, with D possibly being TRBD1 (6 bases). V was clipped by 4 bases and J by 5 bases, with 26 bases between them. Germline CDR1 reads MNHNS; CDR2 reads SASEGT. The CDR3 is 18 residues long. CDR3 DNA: TGTGCCAGCAGTGCCTTCATGAGCCCAGGGGCAGGGTCGACTGAAGCTTTCTTT. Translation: CASSAFMSPGAGSTEAFF.

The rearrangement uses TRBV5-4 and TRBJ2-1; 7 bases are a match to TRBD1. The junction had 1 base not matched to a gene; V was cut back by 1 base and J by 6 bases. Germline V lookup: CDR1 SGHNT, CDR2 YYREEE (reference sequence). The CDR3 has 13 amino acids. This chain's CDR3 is CASSLRDSNEQFF. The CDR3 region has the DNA TGTGCCAGCAGCTTGCGGGACAGCAATGAGCAGTTCTTC.

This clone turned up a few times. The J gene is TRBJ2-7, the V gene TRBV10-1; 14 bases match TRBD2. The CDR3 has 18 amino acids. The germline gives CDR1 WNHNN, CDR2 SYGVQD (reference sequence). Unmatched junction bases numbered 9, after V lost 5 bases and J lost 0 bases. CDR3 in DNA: TGCGCCAGCAGTTCAGGGACTAGCGGGAGTCTTAGCTCCTACGAGCAGTACTTC. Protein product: CASSSGTSGSLSSYEQYF.

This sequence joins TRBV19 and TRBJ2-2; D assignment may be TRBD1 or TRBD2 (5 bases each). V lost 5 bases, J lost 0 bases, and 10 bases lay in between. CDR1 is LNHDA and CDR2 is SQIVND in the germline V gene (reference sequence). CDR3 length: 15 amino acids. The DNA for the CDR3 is TGTGCCAGTAGTCCCGGGACGGCGAACACCGGGGAGCTGTTTTTT. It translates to CASSPGTANTGELFF. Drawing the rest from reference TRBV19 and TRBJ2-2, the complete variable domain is DGGITQSPKYLFRKEGQNVTLSCEQNLNHDAMYWYRQDPGQGLRLIYYSQIVNDFQKGDIAEGYSVSREKKESFPLTVTSAQKNPTAFYLCASSPGTANTGELFFGEGSRLTVL.

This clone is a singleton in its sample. This chain's CDR3 is CASSLHTSYEQYF. The DNA for the CDR3 is TGTGCCAGCAGTTTACACACCTCCTACGAGCAGTACTTC. This chain uses TRBV12-3 or TRBV12-4 with TRBJ2-7; D call uncertain. The CDR3 is 13 amino acids. V gave up 2 bases and J gave up 0 bases, with 5 bases separating them.